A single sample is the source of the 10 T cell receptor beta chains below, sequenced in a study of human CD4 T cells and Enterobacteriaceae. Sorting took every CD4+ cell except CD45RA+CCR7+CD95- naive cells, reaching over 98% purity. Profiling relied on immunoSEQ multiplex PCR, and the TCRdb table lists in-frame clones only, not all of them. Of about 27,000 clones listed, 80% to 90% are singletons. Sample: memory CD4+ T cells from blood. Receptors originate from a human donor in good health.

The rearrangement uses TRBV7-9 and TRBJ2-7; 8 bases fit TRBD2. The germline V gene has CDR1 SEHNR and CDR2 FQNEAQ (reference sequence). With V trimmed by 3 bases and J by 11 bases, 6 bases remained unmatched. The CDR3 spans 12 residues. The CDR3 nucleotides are TGTGCCAGCAGCTTCCGGAGCGGGAGTGAGTACTTC. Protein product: CASSFRSGSEYF.

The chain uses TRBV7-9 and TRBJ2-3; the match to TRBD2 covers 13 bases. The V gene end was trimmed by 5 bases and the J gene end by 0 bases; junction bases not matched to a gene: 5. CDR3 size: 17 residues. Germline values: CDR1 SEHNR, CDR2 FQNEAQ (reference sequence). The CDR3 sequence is CASSPRLAGGSTDTQYF. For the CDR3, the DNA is TGTGCCAGCAGCCCTAGACTAGCGGGAGGCAGCACAGATACGCAGTATTTT.

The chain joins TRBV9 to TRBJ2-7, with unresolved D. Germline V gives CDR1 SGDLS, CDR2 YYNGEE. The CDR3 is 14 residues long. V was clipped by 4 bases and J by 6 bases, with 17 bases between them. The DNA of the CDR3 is TGTGCCAGCAGCCCAATATCATCAGGTAGCGAGCAGTACTTC. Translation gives CASSPISSGSEQYF.

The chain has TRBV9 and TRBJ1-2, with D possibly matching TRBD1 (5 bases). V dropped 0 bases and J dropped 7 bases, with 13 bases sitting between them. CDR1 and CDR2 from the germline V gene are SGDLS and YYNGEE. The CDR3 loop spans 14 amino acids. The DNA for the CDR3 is TGTGCCAGCAGCGTAGTAACAGGCCAAAGTGGCTACACCTTC. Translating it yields CASSVVTGQSGYTF.

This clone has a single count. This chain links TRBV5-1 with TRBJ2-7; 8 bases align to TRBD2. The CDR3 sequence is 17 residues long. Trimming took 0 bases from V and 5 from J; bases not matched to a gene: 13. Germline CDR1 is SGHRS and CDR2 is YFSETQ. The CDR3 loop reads CASSLAGAAGVVNEQYF. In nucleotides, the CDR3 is TGCGCCAGCAGCTTGGCCGGAGCAGCGGGAGTAGTCAACGAGCAGTACTTC.

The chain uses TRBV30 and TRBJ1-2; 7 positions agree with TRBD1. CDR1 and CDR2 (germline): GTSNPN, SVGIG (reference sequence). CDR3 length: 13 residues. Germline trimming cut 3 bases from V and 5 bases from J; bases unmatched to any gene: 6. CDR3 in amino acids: CAWSDRAQYGYTF. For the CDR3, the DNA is TGTGCCTGGAGCGACAGGGCTCAATATGGCTACACCTTC.

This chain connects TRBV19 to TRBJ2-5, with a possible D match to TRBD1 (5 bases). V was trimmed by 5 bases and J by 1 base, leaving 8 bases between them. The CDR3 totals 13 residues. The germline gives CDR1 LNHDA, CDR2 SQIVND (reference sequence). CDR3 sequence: CASSPQGQETQYF. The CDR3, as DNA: TGTGCCAGTAGTCCTCAGGGCCAAGAGACCCAGTACTTC.

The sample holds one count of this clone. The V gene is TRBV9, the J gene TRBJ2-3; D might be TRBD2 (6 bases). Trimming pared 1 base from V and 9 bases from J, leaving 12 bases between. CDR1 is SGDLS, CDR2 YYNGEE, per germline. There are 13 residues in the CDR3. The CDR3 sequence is CASSVSGSETQYF. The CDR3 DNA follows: TGTGCCAGCAGCGTAAGCGGGTCGGAGACGCAGTATTTT.

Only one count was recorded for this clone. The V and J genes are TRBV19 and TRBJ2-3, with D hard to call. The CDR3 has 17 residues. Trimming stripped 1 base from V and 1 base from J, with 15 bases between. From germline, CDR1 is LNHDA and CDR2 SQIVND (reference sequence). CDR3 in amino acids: CASSIVAWLDGTDTQYF. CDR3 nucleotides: TGTGCCAGTAGTATAGTGGCATGGCTAGACGGCACAGATACGCAGTATTTT.

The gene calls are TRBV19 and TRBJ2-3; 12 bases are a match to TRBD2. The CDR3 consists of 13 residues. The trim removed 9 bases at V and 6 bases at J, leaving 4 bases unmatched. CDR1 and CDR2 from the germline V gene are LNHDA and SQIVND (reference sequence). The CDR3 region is CASRLAGADTQYF. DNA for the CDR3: TGTGCCAGCCGACTAGCGGGAGCGGATACGCAGTATTTT.